This entry is about one T cell receptor beta chain. Antigen specificity is unknown. Per the germline V gene, CDR1 is DFQATT and CDR2 is SNEGSKA (reference sequence). The CDR3 runs to 11 residues. This record comes from a study of post-analysis software for immune sequencing data. Incorporated into the TCR beta cDNA libraries were unique molecular identifiers, which served to reduce PCR and sequencing biases. TCRdb ran MiXCR on the PCR reads and lists one entry per CDR3 protein. The data hold about 820,000 distinct CDR3 sequences, with roughly half observed a single time. Notes on the study in general: Elevated frequency relative to controls characterized several TRBV segments in patients, TRBV5-6, TRBV5-1 and TRBV20-1 among them.

This chain connects TRBV20-1 to TRBJ2-5; no firm D call. Near its end, the DNA agrees better with TRBJ2-7, so the J call may be wrong. This sequence was found in a girl aged 10 to 17 with multiple sclerosis. The sequenced sample consisted of blood. The CDR3 spells CSARVRTEQYF. The CDR3 coding sequence is TGCAGTGCTAGAGTTCGGACCGAGCAGTACTTC.